The 8 T cell receptor beta chains given below trace back to one sample, sequenced in a study of T cell responses to AZD1222 COVID-19 vaccine (dated by TCRdb to the early 2020s). This sample's time point label indicates: about 28 days (+/-7) after the second vaccine dose. The library was made by the immunoSEQ multiplex PCR assay. Sourced from immuneACCESS, this table was stored by TCRdb with only in-frame sequences that have V and J called. A share of the clones is absent; for the studies checked, an unresolved V gene accounts for under half, and the remainder has no known explanation. The sample includes over 15,000 clones, with about four fifths observed a single time. The ten most abundant clones make up roughly 23% of the sample. The input for sequencing was peripheral blood, taken 28 days after the second AZD1222 dose. The receptors stem from an adult who received the AZD1222 COVID-19 vaccine.

V usage is TRBV18 and J usage is TRBJ1-1; no firm D call. The germline V gene has CDR1 KGHSH and CDR2 LQKENI. The CDR3 runs 13 residues. V lost 3 bases, J lost 5 bases, and 10 bases lay in between. CDR3 in amino acids: CASSPAGKTEAFF. The CDR3 coding sequence is TGTGCCAGCTCACCGGCCGGGAAGACTGAAGCTTTCTTT.

The chain is built from TRBV4-3 and TRBJ1-1; D gene unclear. CDR1 LGHNA and CDR2 YSLEER come from the germline V gene. This CDR3 contains 14 residues. The V gene lost 0 bases and the J gene lost 4 bases, with 9 bases spanning the gap. CDR3 nucleotide sequence: TGCGCCAGCAGCCAAGATGGGAGGATCACTGAAGCTTTCTTT. Its translation: CASSQDGRITEAFF.

This clone was seen more than once but under ten times. CDR3 sequence: CAWSVSRNTGELFF. CDR3 DNA: TGTGCCTGGAGTGTATCCAGGAACACCGGGGAGCTGTTTTTT. This sequence joins TRBV30 and TRBJ2-2; no clear D gene. There are 14 residues in the CDR3. V lost 0 bases and J 1 base, leaving 6 bases between the germline ends. Germline V lookup: CDR1 GTSNPN, CDR2 SVGIG (reference sequence).

The chain joins TRBV2 to TRBJ1-5; D is unresolved. There are 14 residues in the CDR3. Germline CDR1 and CDR2: SNHLY and FYNNEI. Trimming shortened V by 4 bases and J by 0 bases, and 7 bases separated the two germline ends. The CDR3 loop reads CASSVNPSNQPQHF. The CDR3 DNA reads TGTGCCAGCAGTGTGAATCCTAGCAATCAGCCCCAGCATTTT.

V is TRBV5-4 and J is TRBJ2-1; the match to TRBD2 covers 7 bases. The CDR3 consists of 14 residues. V lost 3 bases, J lost 10 bases, and 10 bases stayed unmatched. Looked up from germline, CDR1 is SGHNT and CDR2 is YYREEE (reference sequence). The CDR3 sequence is CASSSGGSGSEQFF. CDR3 coding DNA: TGTGCCAGCAGCTCCGGGGGGTCGGGGTCCGAGCAGTTCTTC.

This chain connects TRBV7-6 to TRBJ2-7; D not resolved. This CDR3 is built from 12 residues. V dropped 1 base and J dropped 7 bases, with 8 bases sitting between them. Germline V gene sequence: CDR1 SGHVS, CDR2 FNYEAQ. CDR3 residues: CASSLVPWEQYF. Here the CDR3 DNA reads TGTGCCAGCAGCTTAGTCCCCTGGGAGCAGTACTTC.

Only one count was recorded for this clone. The chain carries TRBV24-1 and TRBJ1-3, with a weak D call TRBD1 (5 bases). V lost 4 bases and J 4 bases, leaving 13 bases between the germline ends. The germline V gene encodes CDR1 KGHDR and CDR2 SFDVKD. The CDR3 totals 15 residues. CDR3 DNA sequence: TGTGCCACCAGTGACGTGGGAGGGACCGGAAACACCATATATTTT. This sequence encodes CATSDVGGTGNTIYF.

A few counts support this clone. The V gene is TRBV10-3, the J gene TRBJ1-6; TRBD1 matches at 7 bases. Germline lookup yields CDR1 ENHRY and CDR2 SYGVKD. The V segment lost 4 bases and the J segment 5 bases; nucleotides outside the gene matches: 5. This CDR3 has 15 residues. In DNA form, the CDR3 reads TGTGCCATCAGTGGCACAGGGGCCAATAATTCACCCCTCCACTTT. Protein: CAISGTGANNSPLHF.